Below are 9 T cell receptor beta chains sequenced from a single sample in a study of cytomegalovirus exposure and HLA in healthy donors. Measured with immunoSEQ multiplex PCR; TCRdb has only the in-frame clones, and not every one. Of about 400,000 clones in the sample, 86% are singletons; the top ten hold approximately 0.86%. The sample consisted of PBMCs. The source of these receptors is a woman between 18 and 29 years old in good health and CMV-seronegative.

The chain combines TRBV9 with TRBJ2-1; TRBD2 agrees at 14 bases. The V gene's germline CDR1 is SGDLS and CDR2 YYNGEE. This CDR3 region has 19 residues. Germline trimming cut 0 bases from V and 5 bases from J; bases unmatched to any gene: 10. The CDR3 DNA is TGTGCCAGCAGCGTAGTCGCCGGGACTAGCGGGAGACTCCACAATGAGCAGTTCTTC. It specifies CASSVVAGTSGRLHNEQFF.

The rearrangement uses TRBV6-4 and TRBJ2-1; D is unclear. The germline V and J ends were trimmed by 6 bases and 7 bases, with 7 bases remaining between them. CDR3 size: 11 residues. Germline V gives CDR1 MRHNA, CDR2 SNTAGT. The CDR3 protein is CASRQQNEQFF. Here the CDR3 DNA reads TGTGCCAGCAGACAACAAAATGAGCAGTTCTTC.

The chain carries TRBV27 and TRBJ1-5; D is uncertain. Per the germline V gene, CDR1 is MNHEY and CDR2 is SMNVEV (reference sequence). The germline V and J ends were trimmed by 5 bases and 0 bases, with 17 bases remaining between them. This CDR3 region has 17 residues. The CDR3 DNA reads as TGTGCCAGCAGTGCCCGGGGTGGGATCGGTAGCAATCAGCCCCAGCATTTT. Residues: CASSARGGIGSNQPQHF.

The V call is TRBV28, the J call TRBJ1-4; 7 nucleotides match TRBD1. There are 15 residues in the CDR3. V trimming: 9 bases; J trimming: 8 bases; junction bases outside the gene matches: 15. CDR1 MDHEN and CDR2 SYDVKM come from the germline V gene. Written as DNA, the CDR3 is TGTGCCAGTAGCTCTTCCAGGACAGGTCGGGAAAAACTGTTTTTT. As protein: CASSSSRTGREKLFF.

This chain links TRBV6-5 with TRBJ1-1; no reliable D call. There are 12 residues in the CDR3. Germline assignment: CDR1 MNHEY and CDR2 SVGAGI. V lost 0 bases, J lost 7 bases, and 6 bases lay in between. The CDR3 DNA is TGTGCCAGCAGTTACTCGAGATATGAAGCTTTCTTT. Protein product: CASSYSRYEAFF.

CDR3: CASSPLELGPVETQYF. The CDR3, as DNA: TGCGCCAGCAGCCCCCTGGAGTTGGGGCCGGTGGAGACCCAGTACTTC. The chain uses TRBV4-1 and TRBJ2-5; TRBD1 is a possible D gene (5 bases). The CDR3 extends over 16 amino acids. Trimming took off 4 bases at V and 5 bases at J, with 20 bases between the two ends. Germline lookup yields CDR1 MGHRA and CDR2 YSYEKL.

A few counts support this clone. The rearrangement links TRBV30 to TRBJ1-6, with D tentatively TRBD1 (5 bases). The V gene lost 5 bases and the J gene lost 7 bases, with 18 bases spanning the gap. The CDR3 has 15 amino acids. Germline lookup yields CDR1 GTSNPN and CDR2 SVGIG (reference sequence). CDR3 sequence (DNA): TGTGCCTGGGGCGCGGAGGGGACGGGAAATTCACCCCTCCACTTT. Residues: CAWGAEGTGNSPLHF.

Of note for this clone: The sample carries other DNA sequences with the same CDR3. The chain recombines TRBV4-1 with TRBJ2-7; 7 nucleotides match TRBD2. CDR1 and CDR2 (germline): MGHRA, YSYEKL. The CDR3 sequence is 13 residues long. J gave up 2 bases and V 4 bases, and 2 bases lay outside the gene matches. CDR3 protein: CASSPGLAYEQYF. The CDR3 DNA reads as TGCGCCAGCAGCCCCGGACTAGCCTACGAGCAGTACTTC.

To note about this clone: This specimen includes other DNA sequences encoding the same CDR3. CDR3 bases: TGCGCCAGCAGCCAAGACGAGAGCTACGAGCAGTACTTC. Translating gives CASSQDESYEQYF. The chain joins TRBV4-1 to TRBJ2-7; D remains unclear. Germline loops: CDR1 MGHRA, CDR2 YSYEKL. The CDR3 contains 13 residues. The V end was cut by 0 bases, the J end by 3 bases, with 6 bases between.